These 18 T cell receptor beta chains were all obtained from the same sample, sequenced in a study of radiation and T cells in renal cell carcinoma. Time point specified: blood 4 weeks post-SBRT, at nephrectomy. Sample treatment: 15 Gy SBRT to primary tumor, nephrectomy 4 weeks later. Clones were sequenced by immunoSEQ multiplex PCR, and TCRdb holds only the in-frame ones, with some missing. In the table there are around 30,000 clones, approximately 84% of which are singletons. The sequencing here drew on blood, taken from a patient whose treatment included radiotherapy and nephrectomy. These receptors all come from a man between 60 and 70 years old with renal cell carcinoma.

CDR3 loop: CASTPHISGRGYEQYF. CDR3 sequence (DNA): TGTGCCAGCACCCCCCATATTAGCGGGAGGGGATACGAGCAGTACTTC. The V gene is TRBV6-6, the J gene TRBJ2-7; TRBD2 matches 11 bases. CDR1 and CDR2 (germline): MNHNY, SVGAGI (reference sequence). After removal of 7 bases from V and 4 bases from J, the junction contained 12 bases not matched to a gene. The CDR3 is 16 amino acids.

This clone was counted between two and nine times. The genes are TRBV6-5 and TRBJ2-1, with TRBD2 as a possible D gene (6 bases). From germline, CDR1 is MNHEY and CDR2 SVGAGI. The CDR3 totals 13 residues. The ends were cut back, 8 bases at V and 8 bases at J, with 16 bases in the middle. Here the CDR3 reads CASESRGSDEQFF. CDR3 sequence (DNA): TGTGCCAGCGAGTCCCGGGGGTCGGATGAGCAGTTCTTC.

The chain uses TRBV30 and TRBJ2-2; D is possibly TRBD1 (6 bases). V lost 3 bases to trimming and J lost 5 bases, with 16 bases between them. This CDR3 has 15 amino acids. From germline, CDR1 is GTSNPN and CDR2 SVGIG (reference sequence). CDR3 region: CAWRGAGEKTGELFF. The DNA for the CDR3 is TGTGCCTGGAGGGGGGCCGGGGAGAAAACCGGGGAGCTGTTTTTT.

This clone was seen only once. The chain uses TRBV29-1 and TRBJ1-4, with 9 bases aligning to TRBD1. V shed 1 base, J shed 2 bases, and the junction held 2 bases outside the gene matches. The CDR3 loop spans 15 amino acids. Germline V lookup: CDR1 SQVTM, CDR2 ANQGSEA. CDR3 nucleotide sequence: TGCAGCGTTGAAGGGACAGGGGCCACTAATGAAAAACTGTTTTTT. The encoded protein is CSVEGTGATNEKLFF. Full variable domain (rest looked up from reference TRBV29-1 and TRBJ1-4): SAVISQKPSRDICQRGTSLTIQCQVDSQVTMMFWYRQQPGQSLTLIATANQGSEATYESGFVIDKFPISRPNLTFSTLTVSNMSPEDSSIYLCSVEGTGATNEKLFFGSGTQLSVL.

This chain uses TRBV18 with TRBJ2-1, with D possibly matching TRBD2 (6 bases). V lost 2 bases and J lost 3, with 14 bases in between. CDR3 length: 16 amino acids. Looked up from germline, CDR1 is KGHSH and CDR2 is LQKENI. CDR3 in DNA: TGTGCCAGCTCACCATGGGCGGGGAGTCTCTACAATGAGCAGTTCTTC. This codes for CASSPWAGSLYNEQFF.

This rearrangement joins TRBV7-2 to TRBJ1-2, with TRBD1 identical over 8 bases. Germline V CDR1 and CDR2: SGHTA, FQGNSA. The CDR3 covers 15 residues. V dropped 5 bases and J dropped 5; count of bases not matched to a gene: 10. CDR3 sequence: CASSPRTGTQYGYTF. The CDR3 DNA follows: TGTGCCAGCAGCCCGCGGACAGGGACACAGTATGGCTACACCTTC.

This clone was picked up one time. The rearrangement joins TRBV27 to TRBJ1-2, with 10 bases fitting TRBD1. The CDR3 length is 18 residues. After removal of 2 bases from V and 1 base from J, the junction contained 10 bases not matched to a gene. Germline loops: CDR1 MNHEY, CDR2 SMNVEV (reference sequence). CDR3 amino acids: CASSLTQTGGSVNYGYTF. DNA for the CDR3: TGTGCCAGCAGTTTAACTCAGACAGGGGGCTCGGTTAACTATGGCTACACCTTC.

The V and J genes are TRBV7-9 and TRBJ1-2, with 7 bases that match TRBD1. CDR1 and CDR2 from the germline V gene are SEHNR and FQNEAQ (reference sequence). V was pared by 5 bases and J by 4 bases, with 13 bases of the junction left unmatched. The CDR3 length is 16 residues. The CDR3 region is CASSRQGFGRTYGYTF. CDR3 nucleotides: TGTGCCAGCAGCCGACAGGGTTTTGGTAGAACCTATGGCTACACCTTC.

Points on this clone: Compared with germline, one end of the junction differs, possibly owing to a read error. The CDR3 is CASSYTGQGAGMRHF. The CDR3 DNA reads TGTGCCAGCAGTTACACGGGACAGGGGGCAGGGATGCGACACTTC. The V and J genes are TRBV6-5 and TRBJ2-7; 12 bases align to TRBD1. The CDR3 runs 15 residues. From germline, CDR1 is MNHEY and CDR2 SVGAGI.

This chain links TRBV19 with TRBJ2-3; D remains ambiguous. The CDR3 is made up of 16 amino acids. Looked up from germline, CDR1 is LNHDA and CDR2 is SQIVND (reference sequence). V dropped 0 bases and J dropped 4 bases, with 14 bases sitting between them. The CDR3: CASSIDPPEVADTQYF. CDR3 coding DNA: TGTGCCAGTAGTATAGACCCACCAGAGGTCGCAGATACGCAGTATTTT.

This sequence joins TRBV11-1 and TRBJ1-1; D not certain. Trimming left V 1 base short and J 5 bases short, with 17 bases between. The CDR3 runs 16 residues. CDR1 and CDR2 from the germline V gene are SGHAT and FQDESV (reference sequence). The CDR3 reads CASSLGTERRWTEAFF. The CDR3 nucleotides are TGTGCCAGCAGCTTAGGTACGGAAAGGAGGTGGACTGAAGCTTTCTTT.

The chain couples TRBV7-9 to TRBJ1-1; D gene uncertain. Deletions cut 10 bases from V and 5 bases from J, with 14 bases between. There are 12 residues in the CDR3. The V gene's germline CDR1 is SEHNR and CDR2 FQNEAQ (reference sequence). DNA for the CDR3: TGTGCCACCCTCCTTGGAAGGACTGAAGCTTTCTTT. Residues: CATLLGRTEAFF.

The CDR3 spells CASSYSGSTDTQYF. The CDR3 region has the DNA TGTGCCAGCTCCTATAGCGGTAGCACAGATACGCAGTATTTT. The chain links TRBV18 to TRBJ2-3, with D perhaps matching TRBD2 (6 bases). Per the germline V gene, CDR1 is KGHSH and CDR2 is LQKENI. This CDR3 comprises 14 residues. The V end was cut by 6 bases, the J end by 0 bases, with 10 bases between.

The J gene is TRBJ1-1, the V gene TRBV15, with D tentatively TRBD1 (5 bases). The germline V gene encodes CDR1 LNHNV and CDR2 YYDKDF (reference sequence). The germline V and J ends were trimmed by 3 bases and 8 bases, with 19 bases remaining between them. The CDR3 loop spans 15 amino acids. DNA for the CDR3: TGTGCCACCAGCAGCCGTATTCAGGGTTTCCCCGAAGCTTTCTTT. It specifies CATSSRIQGFPEAFF.

This clone has more than one count but fewer than ten. At one end, the junction sequence differs from germline, possibly due to a read error. This chain uses TRBV29-1 with TRBJ1-1; 8 nucleotides match TRBD1. Germline V CDR1 and CDR2: SQVTM, ANQGSEA. The CDR3 has 11 amino acids. CDR3 in amino acids: CSVEQSRGRGF. In DNA, the CDR3 is TGCAGCGTGGAACAAAGCAGGGGGCGCGGATTT. The full variable domain, its missing parts supplied by reference TRBV29-1 and TRBJ1-1, is SAVISQKPSRDICQRGTSLTIQCQVDSQVTMMFWYRQQPGQSLTLIATANQGSEATYESGFVIDKFPISRPNLTFSTLTVSNMSPEDSSIYLCSVEQSRGRGFGQGTRLTVV.

The rearrangement joins TRBV10-2 to TRBJ2-3; maybe TRBD1 (6 bases). CDR1 and CDR2 from the germline V gene are WSHSY and SAAADI. This CDR3 contains 15 residues. V lost 4 bases and J 3 bases, leaving 14 bases between the germline ends. The CDR3: CASSVDRRRTDTQYF. DNA of the CDR3: TGCGCCAGCAGTGTAGACAGGAGGAGAACAGATACGCAGTATTTT.

V usage is TRBV5-1 and J usage is TRBJ2-3, with 7 bases aligning to TRBD1. The germline V gene has CDR1 SGHRS and CDR2 YFSETQ. J was trimmed by 5 bases and V by 3 bases; bases with no gene match: 9. The CDR3 loop spans 15 amino acids. This chain's CDR3 is CASSSGQNAQDTQYF. CDR3 in DNA: TGCGCCAGCAGCTCGGGACAGAATGCTCAAGATACGCAGTATTTT.

This chain connects TRBV7-8 to TRBJ2-1; D is possibly TRBD1 or TRBD2 (7 bases each). CDR1 SGHVS and CDR2 FQNEAQ come from the germline V gene. The CDR3 is 16 residues long. The V end lost 0 bases, the J end lost 6 bases, and 15 bases lay between the germline ends. The DNA of the CDR3 is TGTGCCAGCAGCTTAGCGCGGGGGCAGGGGGGCAATGAGCAGTTCTTC. It encodes CASSLARGQGGNEQFF.